This T cell receptor (beta chain) came from a study of shared clonotypes between healthy human individuals. Profiling relied on immunoSEQ multiplex PCR, and the TCRdb table lists in-frame clones only, not all of them. The sample lists about 480,000 clones; around 79% were seen once. Donors comprised healthy HIV-negative adults lacking recent acute infections or vaccinations. V dropped 2 bases and J dropped 7; count of bases not matched to a gene: 5. The germline gives CDR1 ENHRY, CDR2 SYGVKD. CDR3 length: 14 amino acids. Input material: PBMCs. The sequence was obtained from a woman aged 35 to 49 in good health. Some clones in this sample may be carry-over from other donors' samples. The rearrangement uses TRBV10-3 and TRBJ2-3; TRBD2 agrees at 8 bases. CDR3 DNA sequence: TGTGCCATCAGTGAGGGACTAGCAATGAATACGCAGTATTTT. Translation gives CAISEGLAMNTQYF.